The rows below give T cell receptor beta chains drawn from one sample of a study of blood T cell repertoires in COVID-19. Method: immunoSEQ multiplex PCR; TCRdb's copy keeps in-frame clones and lacks some. The sample includes roughly 79,000 clones, more than 75% of them seen just once. The sequencing input was peripheral blood. These receptors were collected from a human donor in a cohort sampled during active COVID-19. CDR3s include the opening cysteine and the closing phenylalanine or tryptophan. D genes are given only for firm matches. Part of the rows lack a size; the others show once, few, many or a class for expanded clones.

cdr3_length clone_size j_call d_call v_call cdr3_aa cdr3_nt
13 once TRBJ2-7 NA TRBV27 CASSSPGSYEQYF TGTGCCAGCAGTTCCCCGGGGTCCTACGAGCAGTACTTC
13 NA TRBJ1-1 NA TRBV4-1 CASSDIAGVEAFF TGCGCCAGCAGCGACATAGCAGGGGTTGAAGCTTTCTTT
14 NA TRBJ2-3 NA TRBV29-1 CSVVGRLDRDTQYF TGCAGCGTCGTGGGGCGGCTTGATCGGGATACGCAGTATTTT
16 once TRBJ2-2 TRBD2 TRBV7-8 CASSSKGLVLTGELFF TGTGCCAGCAGCTCGAAGGGACTAGTACTTACCGGGGAGCTGTTTTTT
15 NA TRBJ1-1 NA TRBV6-4 CASTTGNRVNTEAFF TGTGCCAGTACCACAGGGAATAGGGTGAACACTGAAGCTTTCTTT
13 NA TRBJ1-2 NA TRBV10-3 CAITGLDGYGYTF TGTGCCATCACAGGACTCGATGGCTATGGCTACACCTTC
14 NA TRBJ1-1 NA TRBV5-1 CASSARGMNTEAFF TGCGCCAGCAGCGCCCGGGGGATGAACACTGAAGCTTTCTTT
16 few TRBJ2-1 NA TRBV5-1 CASRVVGGISYNEQFF TGCGCCAGCAGAGTCGTAGGGGGAATATCCTACAATGAGCAGTTCTTC
15 NA TRBJ1-1 NA TRBV7-9 CASSFTNRDSTEAFF TGTGCCAGCAGCTTCACGAACAGGGATAGCACTGAAGCTTTCTTT
13 NA TRBJ1-5 NA TRBV24-1 CATLEQAGQPQHF TGTGCCACCCTTGAGCAGGCAGGTCAGCCCCAGCATTTT
15 NA TRBJ1-2 TRBD1 TRBV6-5 CASSYEAGGRYGYTF TGTGCCAGCAGTTACGAAGCAGGGGGCCGCTATGGCTACACCTTC
17 NA TRBJ1-3 NA TRBV5-5 CASSPVPRSFSGNTIYF TGTGCCAGCAGCCCCGTCCCGCGATCCTTCTCTGGAAACACCATATATTTT
16 NA TRBJ1-2 TRBD1 TRBV7-3 CASSPRPGQVNYGYTF TGTGCCAGCAGCCCTAGACCGGGACAGGTTAACTATGGCTACACCTTC
14 NA TRBJ2-3 TRBD2 TRBV2 CASRTTSGGNTQYF TGTGCCAGCAGGACCACTAGCGGGGGAAATACGCAGTATTTT
16 NA TRBJ2-7 TRBD1 TRBV7-6 CASSLSLGTGNHEQYF TGTGCCAGCAGCTTAAGTTTAGGGACAGGGAACCACGAGCAGTACTTC
13 once TRBJ1-1 NA TRBV5-3 CARSLLLNTEAFF TGTGCCAGAAGCTTGCTGTTGAACACTGAAGCTTTCTTT
12 NA TRBJ1-2 NA TRBV5-4 CASSLAEYGYTF TGTGCCAGCAGCTTGGCCGAGTATGGCTACACCTTC
15 few TRBJ2-7 NA TRBV3-1/TRBV3-2 CASSQVPGSFYEQYF TGTGCCAGCAGCCAAGTTCCAGGAAGCTTCTACGAGCAGTACTTC
13 NA TRBJ1-2 NA TRBV6-5 CASSYEGSYGYTF TGTGCCAGCAGTTACGAGGGTTCCTATGGCTACACCTTC
16 NA TRBJ1-1 NA TRBV5-1 CASSLGAGRGNTEAFF TGCGCCAGCAGCTTGGGCGCGGGCAGAGGAAATACTGAAGCTTTCTTT
17 NA TRBJ2-1 TRBD1 TRBV7-9 CASSSNRGRVPYNEQFF TGTGCCAGCAGCTCGAACAGGGGGCGCGTACCCTACAATGAGCAGTTCTTC
15 NA TRBJ2-7 TRBD1 TRBV15 CATGPGTGGVAGQYF TGTGCCACCGGGCCGGGGACAGGGGGCGTGGCAGGGCAGTACTTC
13 NA TRBJ1-1 NA TRBV7-9 CASTWGQNTEAFF TGTGCCAGCACCTGGGGACAGAACACTGAAGCTTTCTTT
11 NA TRBJ1-2 NA TRBV29-1 CSVVRGGGYTF TGCAGCGTCGTCCGGGGTGGGGGCTACACCTTC
15 NA TRBJ1-4 TRBD1 TRBV19 CASSLSTGAVEKLFF TGTGCCAGTAGTCTATCGACAGGGGCGGTTGAAAAACTGTTTTTT
17 once TRBJ2-7 TRBD1 TRBV7-8 CASSLAPGTGDLYEQYF TGTGCCAGCAGCTTAGCCCCGGGGACAGGGGACCTGTACGAGCAGTACTTC
16 NA TRBJ2-3 TRBD1 TRBV5-6 CASSVGTEFSTDTQYF TGTGCCAGCAGCGTTGGGACAGAGTTTAGCACAGATACGCAGTATTTT
12 NA TRBJ1-1 TRBD1 TRBV29-1 CSVRDRGPEAFF TGCAGCGTACGGGACAGGGGCCCTGAAGCTTTCTTT
14 NA TRBJ2-7 NA TRBV7-2 CASSQGYRAYEQYF TGTGCCAGCAGCCAGGGGTACAGGGCCTACGAGCAGTACTTC
16 NA TRBJ2-7 TRBD1 TRBV7-9 CASSLETRQGHYEQYF TGTGCCAGCAGCTTAGAAACGCGACAGGGGCACTACGAGCAGTACTTC
16 NA TRBJ2-2 TRBD2 TRBV27 CASSWVAGAITGELFF TGTGCCAGCAGTTGGGTAGCGGGGGCTATCACCGGGGAGCTGTTTTTT
14 NA TRBJ1-1 TRBD1 TRBV6-5 CASSPRTGGTEAFF TGTGCCAGCAGCCCACGGACAGGGGGCACTGAAGCTTTCTTT
16 NA TRBJ1-3 TRBD1 TRBV18 CASSPPGQVSGNTIYF TGTGCCAGCTCACCCCCGGGACAGGTCTCTGGAAACACCATATATTTT
11 NA TRBJ2-6 NA TRBV5-1 CASRDSQVLTF TGCGCCAGCAGAGACAGTCAGGTCCTGACTTTC
16 NA TRBJ1-1 TRBD1 TRBV7-9 CASSPDRGGGNTEAFF TGTGCCAGCAGCCCCGACAGGGGCGGTGGGAACACTGAAGCTTTCTTT
16 NA TRBJ1-1 NA TRBV11-3 CASSSSLGAGNTEAFF TGTGCCAGCAGCTCGAGCTTGGGGGCCGGGAACACTGAAGCTTTCTTT
18 NA TRBJ2-7 TRBD2 TRBV10-3 CAISEQHGTRRGVYEQYF TGTGCCATCAGTGAACAACACGGGACTAGGCGAGGGGTCTACGAGCAGTACTTC
22 NA TRBJ1-5 NA TRBV6-6 CASSYQPYPGAPESRQGQPQHF TGTGCCAGCAGCTATCAACCATACCCGGGTGCCCCAGAGTCACGTCAGGGTCAGCCCCAGCATTTT
14 NA TRBJ1-2 NA TRBV5-6 CASRIGGAPAGYTF TGTGCCAGCAGAATAGGGGGGGCCCCGGCAGGCTACACCTTC
12 NA TRBJ2-7 TRBD1 TRBV12-3/TRBV12-4 CASRQGVNEQYF TGTGCCAGCAGACAGGGGGTCAACGAGCAGTACTTC
14 NA TRBJ1-3 NA TRBV2 CASKYSISGNTIYF TGTGCCAGCAAATACAGCATCTCTGGAAACACCATATATTTT